The 27 T cell receptor beta chains reported below all come from one sample, sequenced in a study of human T cells and chemical hapten exposure. Time point indicated: patch test 1, 2 weeks after DPC sensitization. The treatment was: therapeutic diphenylcyclopropenone sensitization with weekly scalp DPC. TCRdb independently ran MiXCR on the RACE reads; one entry per CDR3 protein. The data contain fewer than 400,000 distinct CDR3 sequences, under 8% of them singletons. This specimen consisted of whole blood, obtained in connection with sensitization to the hapten diphenylcyclopropenone (DPC). Source of these receptors: a woman aged 18-29 years with alopecia areata. Some clones in this sample may be carry-over from other donors' samples.

This clonotype was counted many times. The gene calls are TRBV7-8 and TRBJ2-1; D unclear. This CDR3 is 11 amino acids long. Deletions cut 2 bases from V and 7 bases from J, with 3 bases between. Looked up from germline, CDR1 is SGHVS and CDR2 is FQNEAQ. The CDR3 sequence: CASSLWNEQFF. The CDR3 DNA is TGTGCCAGCAGCTTATGGAATGAGCAGTTCTTC.

This clonotype has more than one count but fewer than ten. The chain employs TRBV6-5 and TRBJ1-1, with a possible D match to TRBD1 (5 bases). Germline V gene lookup returns CDR1 MNHEY and CDR2 SVGAGI. Trimming cost V 5 bases and J 7 bases, with 11 bases left between them. This CDR3 is 12 amino acids long. In DNA form, the CDR3 reads TGTGCCAGCAGTCGCGGGGGGGATGAAGCTTTCTTT. It codes for CASSRGGDEAFF.

The chain carries TRBV12-3 or TRBV12-4 and TRBJ1-4; the match to TRBD1 covers 9 bases. The V and J ends lost 5 bases and 5 bases, in that order; junction bases with no gene match: 6. The CDR3 contains 15 residues. In DNA form, the CDR3 reads TGTGCCAGCAGTACCCGGGACAGGGTCAATGAAAAACTGTTTTTT. Protein sequence: CASSTRDRVNEKLFF.

The rearrangement links TRBV29-1 to TRBJ1-1; 7 nucleotides align to TRBD1. This CDR3 spans 15 amino acids. CDR1 and CDR2 from the germline V gene are SQVTM and ANQGSEA. V lost 7 bases and J lost 0; bases outside the gene matches: 11. The CDR3, as DNA: TGCAGCGGAGGGATACTGGGACAGCTGAACACTGAAGCTTTCTTT. Translation gives CSGGILGQLNTEAFF.

This clonotype was detected a few times. This chain links TRBV2 with TRBJ2-7; the D gene is possibly TRBD2 (5 bases). Per the germline V gene, CDR1 is SNHLY and CDR2 is FYNNEI. The CDR3 sequence is 15 residues long. V was shortened by 5 bases and J by 7 bases, with 21 bases between the two germline ends. The CDR3 region has the DNA TGTGCCAGCAGTCCTCAAGCGGCGTTACTGAGTGAGCAGTACTTC. Translating gives CASSPQAALLSEQYF.

This clonotype has a handful of counts. The chain couples TRBV6-2 or TRBV6-3 to TRBJ2-1, with TRBD2 identical over 9 bases. The CDR3 is 14 residues long. The germline V gene has CDR1 MNHEY and CDR2 SVGEGT. With 7 bases clipped from V and 9 bases from J, the junction kept 10 bases outside the gene matches. The CDR3 reads CASTRRGGRGEQFF. For the CDR3, the DNA is TGTGCCAGCACCAGGCGGGGGGGCCGTGGTGAGCAGTTCTTC.

This clonotype appeared a few times. The chain is built from TRBV6-2 or TRBV6-3 and TRBJ2-5; the D is unclear. The CDR3 loop spans 13 amino acids. Germline V CDR1 and CDR2: MNHEY, SVGEGT. Trimming left V 4 bases short and J 7 bases short, with 13 bases between. The CDR3, as DNA: TGTGCCAGCAGTTCATCGACGGCCGGGACCCAGTACTTC. Its translation: CASSSSTAGTQYF.

This clonotype was detected a few times. The V gene is TRBV28, the J gene TRBJ2-3; TRBD2 is a possible D gene (6 bases). V dropped 6 bases and J dropped 3 bases, with 10 bases sitting between them. From germline, CDR1 is MDHEN and CDR2 SYDVKM. The CDR3 sequence is 13 residues long. The DNA for the CDR3 is TGTGCCAGCAGGGGAGGTTGGACAGATACGCAGTATTTT. As protein: CASRGGWTDTQYF.

Details on this clonotype: One base away lies a much larger clone, so this may be a sequencing read error. This chain links TRBV10-3 with TRBJ2-3; 7 nucleotides align to TRBD1. CDR1 is ENHRY and CDR2 is SYGVKD in the germline V gene. The CDR3 loop spans 17 amino acids. The trim removed 3 bases at V and 4 bases at J, leaving 13 bases unmatched. The CDR3 sequence: CAISEHRDSFSSDTQYF. In DNA, the CDR3 is TGTGCCATCAGTGAACATAGGGACAGCTTTAGCTCAGATACGCAGTATTTT.

This clonotype was detected only a few times. The V call is TRBV4-3, the J call TRBJ2-1; 9 positions agree with TRBD2. Germline CDR1 and CDR2: LGHNA and YSLEER. The CDR3 length is 16 residues. The V gene end was trimmed by 0 bases and the J gene end by 5 bases; junction bases not matched to a gene: 5. CDR3 bases: TGCGCCAGCAGCCAAGATGTGGCGGGGGGGGACAATGAGCAGTTCTTC. It yields the protein CASSQDVAGGDNEQFF.

The chain has TRBV12-3 or TRBV12-4 and TRBJ2-7; TRBD2 is a possible D gene (5 bases). V dropped 5 bases and J dropped 4 bases, with 9 bases sitting between them. CDR3 size: 12 residues. The CDR3 DNA sequence: TGTGCCAGCAGTCGGGGAAGGTACGAGCAGTACTTC. Translating gives CASSRGRYEQYF.

The gene calls are TRBV6-2 or TRBV6-3 and TRBJ1-2, with unresolved D. The CDR3 contains 14 residues. CDR1 and CDR2 from the germline V gene are MNHEY and SVGEGT. The V and J ends lost 7 bases and 1 base respectively, with 13 bases between them. Here the CDR3 reads CASTPVEVNYGYTF. For the CDR3, the DNA is TGTGCCAGCACACCCGTGGAGGTTAACTATGGCTACACCTTC.

This clonotype turned up a few times. The V gene is TRBV7-6, the J gene TRBJ2-3; 8 bases fit TRBD2. The CDR3 has 15 residues. J was trimmed by 0 bases and V by 7 bases; bases with no gene match: 6. In germline, CDR1 is SGHVS, CDR2 FNYEAQ. The CDR3 reads CASTPRTSSTDTQYF. CDR3 DNA: TGTGCCAGCACCCCCCGGACTAGCAGCACAGATACGCAGTATTTT.

There are many counts of this clonotype. The chain links TRBV18 to TRBJ1-2, with 9 nucleotides matching TRBD1. V lost 6 bases, J lost 0 bases, and 5 bases stayed unmatched. Germline values: CDR1 KGHSH, CDR2 LQKENI. This CDR3 has 15 amino acids. CDR3 residues: CASSPGQGPNYGYTF. The CDR3 DNA follows: TGTGCCAGCTCTCCGGGACAGGGACCTAACTATGGCTACACCTTC.

This clonotype has ten or more counts. This chain links TRBV4-3 with TRBJ2-5; D not resolved. The CDR3 runs to 13 residues. Germline V CDR1 and CDR2: LGHNA, YSLEER. Trimming took 5 bases from V and 5 from J, leaving 12 bases between them. The CDR3 DNA sequence: TGCGCCAGCAGCGCCGCGCGTTTTGAGACCCAGTACTTC. Protein: CASSAARFETQYF.

The chain employs TRBV6-5 and TRBJ1-2, with 7 positions matching TRBD1. V shed 3 bases and J 2 bases; nucleotides not matched to a gene: 3. Germline V gene sequence: CDR1 MNHEY, CDR2 SVGAGI. The CDR3 has 14 residues. CDR3 bases: TGTGCCAGCAGTTATAGGGGGCAAAACTATGGCTACACCTTC. This translates into CASSYRGQNYGYTF.

This clonotype was seen only a few times. The chain couples TRBV5-4 to TRBJ2-7; no clear D gene. Germline V gene lookup returns CDR1 SGHNT and CDR2 YYREEE (reference sequence). V was cut by 7 bases and J by 3 bases, with 14 bases left in between. The CDR3 is made up of 13 amino acids. The DNA for the CDR3 is TGTGCCAGCTCCCTTGGCGGAATCTACGAGCAGTACTTC. The encoded protein is CASSLGGIYEQYF.

This clonotype has a count of ten or more. This chain connects TRBV6-5 to TRBJ2-7; TRBD1 aligns across 8 bases. This CDR3 comprises 14 residues. The ends lost 5 bases at V and 2 bases at J; junction bases unmatched: 5. The germline V gene has CDR1 MNHEY and CDR2 SVGAGI. Here the CDR3 DNA reads TGTGCCAGCAGTACCGACAGGGGCCCCTACGAGCAGTACTTC. The encoded protein is CASSTDRGPYEQYF.

Note on this clonotype: A much larger clonotype is one base distant, so this may be a read error. The chain couples TRBV11-1 to TRBJ2-7; D is unresolved. This CDR3 has 14 amino acids. Germline V gene data show CDR1 as SGHAT and CDR2 as FQDESV (reference sequence). This chain's CDR3 is CACSSNLLSYEQYF. The CDR3 nucleotides are TGTGCCTGCAGCTCTAATCTCCTCAGCTACGAGCAGTACTTC.

This clonotype has ten or more counts. The V and J genes are TRBV29-1 and TRBJ2-7; D may be TRBD2 (5 bases). V shed 4 bases and J shed 5 bases, with 9 bases lying between them. Germline-derived CDR1 and CDR2 are SQVTM and ANQGSEA. CDR3 length equals 11 residues. This chain's CDR3 is CSVAGNHEQYF. Written as DNA, the CDR3 is TGCAGCGTTGCGGGGAACCACGAGCAGTACTTC.

This clonotype was observed a few times. The rearrangement links TRBV6-6 to TRBJ1-6, with no clear D. From germline, CDR1 is MNHNY and CDR2 SVGAGI (reference sequence). V was trimmed by 10 bases and J by 6 bases, leaving 19 bases between them. This CDR3 contains 15 residues. The CDR3 loop reads CATSNPGLINSPLHF. DNA of the CDR3: TGTGCCACCTCTAATCCCGGACTCATTAATTCACCCCTCCACTTT.

In this sample, this clonotype turned up many times. V gene TRBV7-9 combines with J gene TRBJ1-4; D is unclear. Germline V lookup: CDR1 SEHNR, CDR2 FQNEAQ (reference sequence). CDR3 size: 14 residues. V lost 11 bases to trimming and J lost 7 bases, with 20 bases between them. CDR3 sequence: CAATSAAPSEKLFF. The CDR3 bases are TGTGCCGCGACCAGCGCGGCTCCTTCTGAAAAACTGTTTTTT.

This clonotype was observed many times. Written as DNA, the CDR3 is TGCGCCAGCAGCCAAGATTTGGGCAGCTCTGGAAACACCATATATTTT. Its protein is CASSQDLGSSGNTIYF. V usage is TRBV4-3 and J usage is TRBJ1-3; D is uncertain. Deletions cut 0 bases from V and 0 bases from J, with 9 bases between. The CDR3 sequence is 16 residues long. The germline V gene encodes CDR1 LGHNA and CDR2 YSLEER.

This clonotype was recorded a few times. V is TRBV4-2 and J is TRBJ2-7, with a tentative D call TRBD2 (5 bases). Looked up from germline, CDR1 is LGHNA and CDR2 is YNFKEQ. The V gene lost 4 bases and the J gene lost 6 bases, with 13 bases spanning the gap. The CDR3 runs 13 residues. The CDR3 DNA reads as TGTGCCAGCAGCCTAAGGGTCGAGGGCGAGCAGTACTTC. It yields the protein CASSLRVEGEQYF.

The chain recombines TRBV11-1 with TRBJ1-1; tentatively, D is TRBD1 (5 bases). CDR1 and CDR2 (germline): SGHAT, FQDESV (reference sequence). This CDR3 has 15 residues. V was shortened by 5 bases and J by 0 bases, with 13 bases between the two germline ends. The CDR3 is CASSPRQSLNTEAFF. CDR3 nucleotide sequence: TGTGCCAGCAGCCCGCGACAGAGCCTGAACACTGAAGCTTTCTTT.

This clonotype was recorded many times. The rearrangement uses TRBV24-1 and TRBJ2-7, with D uncertain. CDR1 is KGHDR and CDR2 is SFDVKD in the germline V gene. Trimming took off 1 base at V and 5 bases at J, with 17 bases between the two ends. The CDR3 totals 16 residues. CDR3 nucleotides: TGTGCCACCAGTGATTTCTCCCGGCCTCAGTATGACGAGCAGTACTTC. This encodes CATSDFSRPQYDEQYF.

Ten or more counts support this clonotype. The J gene is TRBJ2-3, the V gene TRBV7-2; 8 bases agree with TRBD2. The V and J ends lost 2 bases and 3 bases, in that order; junction bases with no gene match: 7. The CDR3 loop spans 16 amino acids. The V gene's germline CDR1 is SGHTA and CDR2 FQGNSA. The DNA of the CDR3 is TGTGCCAGCAGCTTACAGGGTCTAGCGGGTACAGATACGCAGTATTTT. Amino acids: CASSLQGLAGTDTQYF. The whole variable domain, remainder taken from reference TRBV7-2 and TRBJ2-3, is GAGVSQSPSNKVTEKGKDVELRCDPISGHTALYWYRQSLGQGLEFLIYFQGNSAPDKSGLPSDRFSAERTGGSVSTLTIQRTQQEDSAVYLCASSLQGLAGTDTQYFGPGTRLTVL.